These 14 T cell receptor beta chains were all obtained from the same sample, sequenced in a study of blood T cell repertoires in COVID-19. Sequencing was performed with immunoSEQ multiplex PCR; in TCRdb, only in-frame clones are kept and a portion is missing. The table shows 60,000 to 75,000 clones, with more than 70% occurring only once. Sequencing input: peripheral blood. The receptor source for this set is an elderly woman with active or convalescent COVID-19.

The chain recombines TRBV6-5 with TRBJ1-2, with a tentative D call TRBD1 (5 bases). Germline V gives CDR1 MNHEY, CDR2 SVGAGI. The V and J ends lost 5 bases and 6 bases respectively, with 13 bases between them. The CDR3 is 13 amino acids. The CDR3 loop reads CASSPREGDGYTF. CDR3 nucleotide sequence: TGTGCCAGCAGTCCCAGGGAAGGAGATGGCTACACCTTC.

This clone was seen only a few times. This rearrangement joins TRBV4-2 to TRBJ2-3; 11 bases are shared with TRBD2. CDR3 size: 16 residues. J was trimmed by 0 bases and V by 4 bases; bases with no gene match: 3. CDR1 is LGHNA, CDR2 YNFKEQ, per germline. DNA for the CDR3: TGTGCCAGCAGCCCTACTAGCGGGAGCAGCACAGATACGCAGTATTTT. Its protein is CASSPTSGSSTDTQYF.

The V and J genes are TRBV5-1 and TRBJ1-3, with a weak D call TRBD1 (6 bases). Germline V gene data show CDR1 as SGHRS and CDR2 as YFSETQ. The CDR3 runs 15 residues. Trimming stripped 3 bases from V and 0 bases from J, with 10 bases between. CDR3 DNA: TGCGCCAGCAGCTCACGGACAGCCTCTGGAAACACCATATATTTT. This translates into CASSSRTASGNTIYF.

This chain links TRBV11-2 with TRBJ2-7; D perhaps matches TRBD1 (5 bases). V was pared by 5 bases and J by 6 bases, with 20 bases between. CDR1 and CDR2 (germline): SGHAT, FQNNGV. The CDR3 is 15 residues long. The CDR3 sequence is CASSLQALQGVEQYF. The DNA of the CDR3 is TGTGCCAGCAGCCTTCAAGCGTTGCAGGGTGTCGAGCAGTACTTC.

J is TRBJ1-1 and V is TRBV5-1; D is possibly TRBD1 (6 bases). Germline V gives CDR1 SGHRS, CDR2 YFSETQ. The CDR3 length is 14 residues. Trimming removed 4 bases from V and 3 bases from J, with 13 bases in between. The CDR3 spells CASSKQGRDTEAFF. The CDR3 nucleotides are TGCGCCAGCAGCAAACAGGGAAGGGACACTGAAGCTTTCTTT.

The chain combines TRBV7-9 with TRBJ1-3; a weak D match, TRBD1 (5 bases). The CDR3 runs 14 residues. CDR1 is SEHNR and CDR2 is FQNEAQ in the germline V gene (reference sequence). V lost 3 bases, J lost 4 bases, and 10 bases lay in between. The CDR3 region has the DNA TGTGCCAGCAGCTTGTCCAGGGTAGGAAACACCATATATTTT. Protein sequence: CASSLSRVGNTIYF.

CDR3 bases: TGTGCCATCAGTGCCGGTTACGAGCAGTACTTC. Translation gives CAISAGYEQYF. The chain recombines TRBV10-3 with TRBJ2-7; no reliable D call. This CDR3 has 11 residues. Between the trimmed V and J ends, which lost 4 bases and 4 bases, there was a span of 5 bases. The germline gives CDR1 ENHRY, CDR2 SYGVKD.

The CDR3 here is CASAYLEGSSAFF. The CDR3 DNA reads as TGTGCCAGCGCCTATTTGGAGGGGTCCTCGGCTTTCTTT. The chain combines TRBV12-3 or TRBV12-4 with TRBJ1-1; weak D call: TRBD1 (5 bases). The CDR3 length is 13 residues. Between the trimmed V and J ends, which lost 8 bases and 11 bases, there was a span of 21 bases.

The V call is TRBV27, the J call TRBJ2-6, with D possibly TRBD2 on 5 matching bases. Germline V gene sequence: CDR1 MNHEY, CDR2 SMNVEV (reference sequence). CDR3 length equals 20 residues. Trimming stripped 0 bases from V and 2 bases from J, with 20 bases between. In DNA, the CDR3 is TGTGCCAGCAGTTTATCGGTCCCGGGGAACTCCGGGGCTGGGGCCAACGTCCTGACTTTC. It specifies CASSLSVPGNSGAGANVLTF.

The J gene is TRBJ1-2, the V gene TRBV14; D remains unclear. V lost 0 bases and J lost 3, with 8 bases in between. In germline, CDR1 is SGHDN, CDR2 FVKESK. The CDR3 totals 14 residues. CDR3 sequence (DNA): TGTGCCAGCAGCCAAGATTCTACGGACTATGGCTACACCTTC. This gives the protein CASSQDSTDYGYTF. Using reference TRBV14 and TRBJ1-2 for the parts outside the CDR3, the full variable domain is EAGVTQFPSHSVIEKGQTVTLRCDPISGHDNLYWYRRVMGKEIKFLLHFVKESKQDESGMPNNRFLAERTGGTYSTLKVQPAELEDSGVYFCASSQDSTDYGYTFGSGTRLTVV.

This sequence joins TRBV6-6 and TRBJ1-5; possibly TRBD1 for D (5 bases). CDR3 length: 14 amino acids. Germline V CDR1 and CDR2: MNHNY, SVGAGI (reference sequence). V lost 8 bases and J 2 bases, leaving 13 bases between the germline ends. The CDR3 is CASQRTGGNQPQHF. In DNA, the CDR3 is TGTGCCAGCCAAAGGACGGGGGGCAATCAGCCCCAGCATTTT.

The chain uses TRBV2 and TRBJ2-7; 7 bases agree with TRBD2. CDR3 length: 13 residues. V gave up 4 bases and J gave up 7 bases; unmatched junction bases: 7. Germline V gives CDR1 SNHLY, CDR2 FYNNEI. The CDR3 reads CASSAFREGEQYF. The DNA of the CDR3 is TGTGCCAGCAGTGCTTTTAGGGAGGGGGAGCAGTACTTC.

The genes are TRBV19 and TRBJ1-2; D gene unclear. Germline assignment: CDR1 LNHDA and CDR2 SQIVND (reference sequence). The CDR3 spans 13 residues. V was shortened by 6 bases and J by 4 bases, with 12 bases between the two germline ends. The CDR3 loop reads CASSYAGVYGYTF. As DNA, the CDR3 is TGTGCCAGTAGCTACGCAGGTGTCTATGGCTACACCTTC.

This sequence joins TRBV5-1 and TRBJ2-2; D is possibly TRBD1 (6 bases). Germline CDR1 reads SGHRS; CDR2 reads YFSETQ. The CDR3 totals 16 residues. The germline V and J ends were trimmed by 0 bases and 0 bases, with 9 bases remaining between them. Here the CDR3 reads CASSLEGTTNTGELFF. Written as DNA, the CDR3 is TGCGCCAGCAGCTTGGAAGGGACAACGAACACCGGGGAGCTGTTTTTT.